This TCR beta chain is from a study of pediatric ulcerative colitis. Study-level background: Disease was pancolitis in seven or eight and left-sided in two, histology-confirmed.

The ends were cut back, 4 bases at V and 6 bases at J, with 15 bases in the middle. CDR1 MNHNS and CDR2 SASEGT come from the germline V gene. The CDR3 spans 14 residues. The rectum was sampled with one to two pinch biopsies at colonoscopy. Sequencing depth was up to 500,000 reads per sample. Produced via immunoSEQ multiplex PCR; TCRdb's table is partial and in-frame only. Of about 40,000 clones listed, around 75% are singletons. Turning to this clone: Its specificity is unknown.

Points from the study as a whole: All ulcerative colitis patients, but no controls, carried two rectal clonotypes.

Sequenced sample: gut tissue. The chain employs TRBV6-1 and TRBJ1-2; tentatively, D is TRBD1 (5 bases). This receptor was identified in a boy between 5 and 17 years old with severe ulcerative colitis. The CDR3 is CASSAPSGGDGYTF. CDR3 nucleotide sequence: TGTGCCAGCAGTGCGCCCTCGGGGGGAGATGGCTACACCTTC.